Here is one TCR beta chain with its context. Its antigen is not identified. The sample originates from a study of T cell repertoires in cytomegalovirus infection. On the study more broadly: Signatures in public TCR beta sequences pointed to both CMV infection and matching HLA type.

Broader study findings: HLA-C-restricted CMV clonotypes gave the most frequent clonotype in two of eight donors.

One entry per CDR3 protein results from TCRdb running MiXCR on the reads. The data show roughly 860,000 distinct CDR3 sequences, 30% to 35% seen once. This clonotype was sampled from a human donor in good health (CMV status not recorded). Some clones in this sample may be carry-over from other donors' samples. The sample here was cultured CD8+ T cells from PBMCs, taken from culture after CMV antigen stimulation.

The CDR3 DNA reads as TGTGCCAGCAGTTACTCGTTAGCGGCGAGCTCCTACAATGAGCAGTTCTTC. Translated, it gives CASSYSLAASSYNEQFF. The rearrangement joins TRBV6-6 to TRBJ2-1; D is perhaps TRBD2 (6 bases). Germline CDR1 and CDR2: MNHNY and SVGAGI (reference sequence). Trimming left V 0 bases short and J 0 bases short, with 12 bases between. The CDR3 is 17 amino acids.